This TCR beta chain was observed in a study of blood T cell repertoires in COVID-19. Sequencing used immunoSEQ multiplex PCR; TCRdb keeps in-frame clones, though not all of them. The sample consists of some 200,000 clones, 75% to 85% of them appearing once. Source material: peripheral blood. The receptor's source is a man in his fifties with active or convalescent COVID-19.

DNA of the CDR3: TGTGCCAGCAGCGTAGGGTCCGGGAGGGGCTACAATGAGCAGTTCTTC. It codes for CASSVGSGRGYNEQFF. The chain employs TRBV9 and TRBJ2-1; 8 positions match TRBD2. The V gene's germline CDR1 is SGDLS and CDR2 YYNGEE. V trimming: 0 bases; J trimming: 3 bases; junction bases outside the gene matches: 5. This CDR3 has 16 residues.